This entry concerns a single T cell receptor beta chain. The antigen is undetermined. The data originate from a study of vaccination effects on CD4 cells after COVID-19. About the research overall: From a couple of convalescent patients, samples were taken 16 days and one week before vaccination.

Before any sequencing was done, the ViraFEST assay used viral peptide pools to expand antigen-specific CD4+ T cells. Between days 10 and 11 of culture, CD4+ T cells were separated out. PCR confirmed that the person was infected with SARS-CoV-2 between March and December 2020. Germline-derived CDR1 and CDR2 are LGHDT and YNNKEL (reference sequence). Deletions cut 1 base from V and 6 bases from J, with 12 bases between. This CDR3 contains 14 residues. Sequencing used immunoSEQ multiplex PCR; TCRdb keeps in-frame clones, though not all of them. Among 20,000 to 25,000 clones listed, roughly 69% were seen once. Study observations and caveats: The study found marked clonal contraction of infection- and vaccine-induced clones late after vaccination.

Sequences were derived from CD4+ T cells from PBMCs cultured with a peptide pool, sampled before COVID-19 vaccination. The TCR sequence derives from a human donor who had a prior SARS-CoV-2 infection. The rearrangement joins TRBV3-1 (or the pseudogene TRBV3-2) to TRBJ1-2, with a weak D call TRBD1 (6 bases). The CDR3 reads CASSQAWGANGYTF. CDR3 sequence (DNA): TGTGCCAGCAGCCAAGCCTGGGGGGCGAATGGCTACACCTTC.